The next 21 T cell receptor beta chains were all read from a single sample in a study of OX40 agonist ivuxolimab in advanced cancers. The table came from immunoSEQ multiplex PCR; TCRdb's copy has only in-frame clones and leaves some out. The data hold about 95,000 clones, with under 85% observed a single time. The sequences come from CD4+ or CD8+ T cells sorted from blood, collected in a trial of the OX40 agonist ivuxolimab. The receptor source for this set is an adult with an advanced solid tumor such as melanoma, head and neck, liver or kidney cancer.

For this clone: One end of the junction varies from germline; a read error may be responsible. This chain links TRBV7-7 with TRBJ2-5, with D possibly TRBD2 on 6 matching bases. The CDR3 length is 14 residues. CDR1 is SSHAT and CDR2 is FNYEAQ in the germline V gene (reference sequence). The CDR3 bases are TGTGCTAGCAGCTTAGCTGATGGGGGGGAGACCCAGTACTTC. This encodes CASSLADGGETQYF.

This clone was recorded once. The chain combines TRBV28 with TRBJ2-3; 8 positions match TRBD2. CDR1 is MDHEN and CDR2 is SYDVKM in the germline V gene. The CDR3 extends over 16 amino acids. The V segment lost 6 bases and the J segment 1 base; nucleotides outside the gene matches: 9. The CDR3 coding sequence is TGTGCCAGCAGACCTGCCCCGGGAGGGGGCACAGATACGCAGTATTTT. Translating gives CASRPAPGGGTDTQYF. Drawing the rest from reference TRBV28 and TRBJ2-3, the complete variable domain is DVKVTQSSRYLVKRTGEKVFLECVQDMDHENMFWYRQDPGLGLRLIYFSYDVKMKEKGDIPEGYSVSREKKERFSLILESASTNQTSMYLCASRPAPGGGTDTQYFGPGTRLTVL.

The chain uses TRBV19 and TRBJ2-7, with D perhaps TRBD2 (6 bases). The CDR3 is 14 residues long. Per the germline V gene, CDR1 is LNHDA and CDR2 is SQIVND (reference sequence). The V end lost 1 base, the J end lost 2 bases, and 9 bases lay between the germline ends. CDR3 nucleotides: TGTGCCAGTAGTATAGGCGCGGGACCCTACGAGCAGTACTTC. Translated, it gives CASSIGAGPYEQYF.

This chain uses TRBV7-2 with TRBJ2-5, with TRBD1 matching 8 bases. The CDR3 totals 15 residues. The V gene end was trimmed by 3 bases and the J gene end by 7 bases; junction bases not matched to a gene: 10. CDR1 is SGHTA and CDR2 is FQGNSA in the germline V gene. The CDR3 DNA sequence: TGTGCCAGCAGCTTCCGCGGGACAGGCGTGGGGACCCAGTACTTC. Translated, it gives CASSFRGTGVGTQYF. The whole variable domain, remainder taken from reference TRBV7-2 and TRBJ2-5, is GAGVSQSPSNKVTEKGKDVELRCDPISGHTALYWYRQSLGQGLEFLIYFQGNSAPDKSGLPSDRFSAERTGGSVSTLTIQRTQQEDSAVYLCASSFRGTGVGTQYFGPGTRLLVL.

The CDR3 here is CASSPIAGVGNEQFF. Here the CDR3 DNA reads TGTGCCAGCAGCCCGATAGCGGGAGTCGGCAATGAGCAGTTCTTC. This chain joins TRBV5-4 and TRBJ2-1, with 9 bases fitting TRBD2. The germline V gene has CDR1 SGHNT and CDR2 YYREEE (reference sequence). The V gene end was trimmed by 4 bases and the J gene end by 6 bases; junction bases not matched to a gene: 8. The CDR3 is made up of 15 amino acids.

This sequence joins TRBV28 and TRBJ1-1; TRBD1 agrees at 8 bases. The CDR3 is 12 residues long. Germline V gives CDR1 MDHEN, CDR2 SYDVKM. J gave up 10 bases and V 5 bases, and 6 bases lay outside the gene matches. CDR3 loop: CASSTQDRAAFF. The CDR3 region has the DNA TGTGCCAGCAGTACCCAGGACAGGGCAGCTTTCTTT.

This chain links TRBV11-3 with TRBJ2-7; 8 bases are a match to TRBD2. Germline V gene lookup returns CDR1 SGHNT and CDR2 YENEEA. The CDR3 spans 14 residues. With V trimmed by 8 bases and J by 2 bases, 8 bases remained unmatched. The CDR3 nucleotides read TGTGCCAGCGGCGTTACTAGCGGTGCCTACGAGCAGTACTTC. Amino acid sequence: CASGVTSGAYEQYF.

The chain combines TRBV11-3 with TRBJ2-5; maybe TRBD1 (5 bases). The V and J ends lost 4 bases and 2 bases respectively, with 20 bases between them. Germline V lookup: CDR1 SGHNT, CDR2 YENEEA. This CDR3 has 17 amino acids. CDR3 DNA sequence: TGTGCCAGCAGCTCGAAAGGGGCGCGTTTGACTCAAGAGACCCAGTACTTC. It codes for CASSSKGARLTQETQYF.

This clone was recorded once. The genes are TRBV9 and TRBJ2-3, with a possible D match to TRBD2 (7 bases). The germline V gene encodes CDR1 SGDLS and CDR2 YYNGEE. The CDR3 spans 16 residues. V dropped 0 bases and J dropped 3 bases, with 14 bases sitting between them. Here the CDR3 DNA reads TGTGCCAGCAGCGTAGACTGGGGGGGCGTAACAGATACGCAGTATTTT. It encodes CASSVDWGGVTDTQYF.

V and J are TRBV18 and TRBJ2-3, with D unresolved. CDR1 is KGHSH and CDR2 is LQKENI in the germline V gene. V was shortened by 1 base and J by 3 bases, with 2 bases between the two germline ends. There are 12 residues in the CDR3. The CDR3 here is CASSPQTDTQYF. Here the CDR3 DNA reads TGTGCCAGCTCACCACAAACAGATACGCAGTATTTT.

The CDR3 region is CASSLKVLAGGLRRYEQYF. The CDR3, as DNA: TGTGCCAGCAGTTTGAAAGTGCTAGCGGGAGGGCTAAGGAGATACGAGCAGTACTTC. This chain joins TRBV28 and TRBJ2-7, with 12 positions matching TRBD2. Germline V gives CDR1 MDHEN, CDR2 SYDVKM. The CDR3 totals 19 residues. J lost 4 bases, V lost 3 bases, and 16 bases had no gene match.

The table lists this clone with a few counts. CDR3 nucleotide sequence: TGTGCCAGCAGTTTACTAGGACGAGACTCCTACGAGCAGTACTTC. Protein: CASSLLGRDSYEQYF. The chain recombines TRBV28 with TRBJ2-5; no firm D call. The J call is doubtful: the DNA matches TRBJ2-7 better. The CDR3 is 15 amino acids. Germline values: CDR1 MDHEN, CDR2 SYDVKM.

The chain employs TRBV9 and TRBJ2-1; D is possibly TRBD2 (6 bases). The CDR3 length is 15 residues. The V end was cut by 0 bases, the J end by 3 bases, with 10 bases between. In germline, CDR1 is SGDLS, CDR2 YYNGEE. The CDR3 loop is CASSVEGGIYNEQFF. The CDR3 DNA follows: TGTGCCAGCAGCGTAGAGGGCGGGATCTACAATGAGCAGTTCTTC.

The rearrangement joins TRBV27 to TRBJ2-3, with 8 bases that match TRBD1. The CDR3 extends over 15 amino acids. V dropped 3 bases and J dropped 1; count of bases not matched to a gene: 3. The germline V gene has CDR1 MNHEY and CDR2 SMNVEV (reference sequence). CDR3 sequence (DNA): TGTGCCAGCAGTTTTGGGACAGGTGGCACAGATACGCAGTATTTT. This translates into CASSFGTGGTDTQYF.

V gene TRBV18 combines with J gene TRBJ2-2; D gene unclear. The V end lost 2 bases, the J end lost 1 base, and 8 bases lay between the germline ends. Germline V CDR1 and CDR2: KGHSH, LQKENI. The CDR3 has 15 residues. CDR3 amino acids: CASSPVSENTGELFF. The CDR3 DNA sequence: TGTGCCAGCTCACCAGTTTCAGAGAACACCGGGGAGCTGTTTTTT.

The V and J genes are TRBV7-6 and TRBJ2-1; TRBD2 matches at 9 bases. J gave up 0 bases and V 1 base, and 7 bases lay outside the gene matches. CDR1 is SGHVS, CDR2 FNYEAQ, per germline. The CDR3 has 18 residues. The CDR3, as DNA: TGTGCCAGCAGCTTAGGAGCGGGAGGAATGGGCTCCTACAATGAGCAGTTCTTC. As protein: CASSLGAGGMGSYNEQFF. Full variable domain (rest looked up from reference TRBV7-6 and TRBJ2-1): GAGVSQSPRYKVTKRGQDVALRCDPISGHVSLYWYRQALGQGPEFLTYFNYEAQQDKSGLPNDRFSAERPEGSISTLTIQRTEQRDSAMYRCASSLGAGGMGSYNEQFFGPGTRLTVL.

The chain combines TRBV4-1 with TRBJ1-4, with 10 nucleotides matching TRBD1. CDR3 length equals 18 residues. J gave up 0 bases and V 4 bases, and 8 bases lay outside the gene matches. CDR1 is MGHRA, CDR2 YSYEKL, per germline. CDR3 region: CASSRTPGQGTTNEKLFF. CDR3 DNA sequence: TGCGCCAGCAGCCGAACACCGGGACAGGGGACAACTAATGAAAAACTGTTTTTT.

In its sample, this clone was seen once. The chain recombines TRBV7-3 with TRBJ2-2; the D is unclear. Per the germline V gene, CDR1 is SGHTA and CDR2 is FQGTGA. V shed 2 bases and J shed 7 bases, with 11 bases lying between them. CDR3 size: 14 residues. CDR3 sequence reads: CASSLSPFGGELFF. CDR3 DNA sequence: TGTGCCAGCAGCTTATCGCCCTTCGGCGGGGAGCTGTTTTTT.

The table lists this clone with a few counts. The chain couples TRBV28 to TRBJ1-1, with 7 bases lining up with TRBD1. The CDR3 contains 14 residues. Germline V gene sequence: CDR1 MDHEN, CDR2 SYDVKM. The J segment lost 2 bases and the V segment lost 8 bases, leaving 8 bases of the junction unmatched. DNA of the CDR3: TGTGCCAGCGAGGACACAGGGGCCAACACTGAAGCTTTCTTT. Translation: CASEDTGANTEAFF.

The gene calls are TRBV12-5 and TRBJ1-1; the D is unclear. CDR1 LGHNT and CDR2 FRNRAP come from the germline V gene. This CDR3 spans 12 amino acids. V was shortened by 1 base and J by 5 bases, with 5 bases between the two germline ends. The CDR3 spells CASGLGDTEAFF. The DNA of the CDR3 is TGTGCTAGTGGTTTGGGGGATACTGAAGCTTTCTTT.

V gene TRBV7-9 combines with J gene TRBJ2-5; TRBD2 might be the D (5 bases). The end of the DNA aligns better with TRBJ2-7, so the J call may be wrong. The CDR3 totals 16 residues. Germline assignment: CDR1 SEHNR and CDR2 FQNEAQ (reference sequence). DNA for the CDR3: TGTGCCAGCAGCTTAGACGGGGAAGGAAAACCCTACGAGCAGTACTTC. Translating it yields CASSLDGEGKPYEQYF.